This paragraph reports one T cell receptor beta chain. The sample originates from a study of blood T cell repertoires in COVID-19. TCRdb's copy holds only in-frame clones and misses some; the assay was immunoSEQ multiplex PCR. The sample yields around 230,000 clones, 70% to 90% seen once. With V trimmed by 4 bases and J by 0 bases, 6 bases remained unmatched. CDR1 is SGHAT, CDR2 FQNNGV, per germline. The CDR3 sequence is 15 residues long. The gene calls are TRBV11-2 and TRBJ2-7; the match to TRBD2 covers 7 bases. The clonotype comes from a woman aged 70-85 years with active or convalescent COVID-19. The sequenced sample consisted of peripheral blood. Written as DNA, the CDR3 is TGTGCCAGCAGCTGGGGGGGAGGGAACTCCTACGAGCAGTACTTC. It specifies CASSWGGGNSYEQYF.